This entry describes one T cell receptor beta chain. This CDR3 region has 15 residues. The V end lost 4 bases, the J end lost 7 bases, and 19 bases lay between the germline ends. Germline V gives CDR1 LGHNA, CDR2 YNFKEQ. The source of the sample is a study of patients and donors after allogeneic stem cell transplantation. TCRdb independently ran MiXCR on the RT-PCR reads; one entry per CDR3 protein. The table records about 90,000 distinct CDR3 sequences, about 48% of them present only once. The rearrangement joins TRBV4-2 to TRBJ1-2, with D possibly being TRBD1 (5 bases). The clonotype comes from a human donor who was either an allogeneic HSCT recipient or a stem cell or donor lymphocyte infusion donor (not recorded which). It is not recorded whose cells these are; they may come from a transplant donor. The sequenced material came from blood, either unsorted or a sorted T cell fraction (not recorded which). The CDR3 is CASSPEEVGAGGYTF. For the CDR3, the DNA is TGTGCCAGCAGCCCGGAGGAGGTAGGGGCCGGTGGCTACACCTTC.